These 10 T cell receptor beta chains were sequenced from one sample in a study of cytomegalovirus exposure and HLA in healthy donors. With 60 Vbeta and 13 Jbeta primers, the PCR was carried out. Assay used: immunoSEQ multiplex PCR; TCRdb lists only in-frame clones, some missing. The data contain under 200,000 clones, around 79% of them singletons. The specimen sequenced was PBMCs. The receptors derive from a man aged 50 to 60 in good health and CMV-seropositive.

In its sample, this clone was seen a few times. V and J are TRBV28 and TRBJ1-4; 8 bases are shared with TRBD1. The V gene end was trimmed by 4 bases and the J gene end by 6 bases; junction bases not matched to a gene: 1. The germline V gene encodes CDR1 MDHEN and CDR2 SYDVKM. The CDR3 spans 13 residues. CDR3 residues: CASSSGGYEKLFF. The DNA of the CDR3 is TGTGCCAGCAGTTCAGGGGGCTATGAAAAACTGTTTTTT.

The chain recombines TRBV5-1 with TRBJ2-3; TRBD2 might be the D (6 bases). Trimming took 3 bases from V and 3 from J, leaving 14 bases between them. This CDR3 is 15 amino acids long. Germline V gene data show CDR1 as SGHRS and CDR2 as YFSETQ. In DNA, the CDR3 is TGCGCCAGCAGCTCCGGGACTCGACTAACAGATACGCAGTATTTT. It translates to CASSSGTRLTDTQYF.

Here the CDR3 DNA reads TGTGCCAGTACTAGGGGTGGGACTGAAGCTTTCTTT. As protein: CASTRGGTEAFF. The rearrangement joins TRBV19 to TRBJ1-1; TRBD1 might be the D (5 bases). The CDR3 is 12 amino acids. V dropped 7 bases and J dropped 5 bases, with 11 bases sitting between them. Looked up from germline, CDR1 is LNHDA and CDR2 is SQIVND (reference sequence).

The J gene is TRBJ2-7, the V gene TRBV5-1; possibly TRBD1 for D (5 bases). V lost 5 bases to trimming and J lost 0 bases, with 9 bases between them. This CDR3 has 13 amino acids. Germline CDR1 is SGHRS and CDR2 is YFSETQ. The CDR3 DNA reads as TGCGCCAGCAGATCCGACAGCTCCTACGAGCAGTACTTC. The encoded protein is CASRSDSSYEQYF.

To note about this clone: Sequence at one end of the junction differs from germline and may be a read error. This chain connects TRBV6-5 to TRBJ2-1; 8 nucleotides match TRBD1. The CDR3 covers 15 residues. Germline-derived CDR1 and CDR2 are MNHEY and SVGAGI. The CDR3 bases are TGTGCCAGCAGTTACAGGGCAGGGGGCTACTATGAGCAGTTCTTC. This translates into CASSYRAGGYYEQFF.

This clone has just a few counts. The V gene is TRBV11-2, the J gene TRBJ2-1, with 8 bases fitting TRBD2. This CDR3 region has 16 residues. Germline V gene lookup returns CDR1 SGHAT and CDR2 FQNNGV. V was pared by 2 bases and J by 9 bases, with 12 bases of the junction left unmatched. CDR3 nucleotides: TGTGCCAGCAGCTTACTTGGGTCTAGCGGGTATCTTGAGCAGTTCTTC. Translating it yields CASSLLGSSGYLEQFF.

The chain has TRBV7-9 and TRBJ2-5, with D uncertain. The germline gives CDR1 SEHNR, CDR2 FQNEAQ (reference sequence). This CDR3 has 15 residues. V was shortened by 1 base and J by 3 bases, with 12 bases between the two germline ends. The CDR3 nucleotides read TGTGCCAGCAGCTTAGACCTGGGTCGGGAAGAGACCCAGTACTTC. Amino acids: CASSLDLGREETQYF.

The rearrangement uses TRBV7-6 and TRBJ2-7; the D gene is possibly TRBD1 (6 bases). CDR1 SGHVS and CDR2 FNYEAQ come from the germline V gene. With 11 bases removed from V and 3 bases from J, the gap between germline ends came to 14 bases. The CDR3 is 12 residues long. CDR3 coding DNA: TGTGCCGGACGGGCAGGGGACTACGAGCAGTACGTC. It encodes CAGRAGDYEQYV.

CDR3 sequence: CASSQETGGLSDTQYF. Here the CDR3 DNA reads TGCGCCAGCAGCCAAGAGACGGGGGGGCTTTCAGATACGCAGTATTTT. The V gene is TRBV4-1, the J gene TRBJ2-3, with TRBD2 matching 8 bases. The ends lost 0 bases at V and 4 bases at J; junction bases unmatched: 6. The CDR3 runs to 16 residues. CDR1 and CDR2 from the germline V gene are MGHRA and YSYEKL.

CDR3 coding DNA: TGTGCCAGTCAGGGTCCATCTCGCACAGATACGCAGTATTTT. It codes for CASQGPSRTDTQYF. J is TRBJ2-3 and V is TRBV11-2; TRBD1 might be the D (5 bases). The V and J ends lost 9 bases and 1 base respectively, with 14 bases between them. The CDR3 spans 14 residues. CDR1 is SGHAT, CDR2 FQNNGV, per germline.